Listed here is a single T cell receptor beta chain. Its antigen is still unknown. The germline CDR1 and CDR2 sequences are SGHAT and FQNNGV. The V end was cut by 6 bases, the J end by 5 bases, with 13 bases between. This CDR3 is 14 amino acids long. Donors were healthy HIV-negative adults without recent acute infections or vaccinations. Assay: immunoSEQ multiplex PCR; the TCRdb copy retains only in-frame clones and omits some. The table shows 2 million to 2.5 million clones, with about 94% occurring only once. The data stem from a study of shared clonotypes between healthy human individuals. Points from the study as a whole: Among donors, sharing of clonotypes was expected to be affected by sequencing depth. Only blood samples were collected, and tissue repertoires likely differ.

This clonotype was obtained from a man between 18 and 35 years old in good health. What was sequenced was naive CD4+ T cells sorted from blood. The subset: CD45RA+ positively selected. V usage is TRBV11-2 and J usage is TRBJ1-4; tentatively, D is TRBD1 (6 bases). CDR3 sequence (DNA): TGTGCCAGCAGAGTTACAGGGCAAAATGAAAAACTGTTTTTT. Its protein is CASRVTGQNEKLFF.